The clone carrying this T cell receptor (beta chain) was seen a few times. The authors built TCR beta libraries using iRepertoire HTBI primers and Arm-PCR of CDR3 regions. Via MiXCR, TCRdb re-called the multiplex PCR reads, giving one row per CDR3 protein. The sample has 580,000 or so distinct CDR3 sequences, 15% to 20% seen once. CDR1 is SGHTA and CDR2 is FQGNSA in the germline V gene. This CDR3 is built from 15 residues. Trimming removed 1 base from V and 4 bases from J; junction bases left unmatched: 2. The source of the sample is a study of regulatory T cells in long-lasting Graves disease. About the study: Those Graves' patients who were newly diagnosed had been on antithyroid drugs under 3 months.

Time point meaning: newly diagnosed GD, antithyroid drugs for less than 3 months. Making the TCR library involved RNA that had been extracted from PBMCs. The authors diagnosed Graves' disease using American Thyroid Association guidelines. The sample also formed part of further work on T cells in Graves' hyperthyroidism and ophthalmopathy. From that report: Most thyroid clonotypes that were expanded above 0.001 also turned up in blood.

The J gene is TRBJ1-2, the V gene TRBV7-2; 11 positions match TRBD1. This specimen was peripheral blood mononuclear cells (PBMCs), taken at new diagnosis, from a patient treated with antithyroid drugs. The sequence was collected from a man younger than 30 with Graves disease. CDR3 DNA sequence: TGTGCCAGCAGCTTAGGGACAGGGGGCGGCTATGGCTACACCTTC. Translation gives CASSLGTGGGYGYTF.